This T cell receptor (beta chain) was documented in a study of T cell clones after liver transplantation. The protocol was immunoSEQ multiplex PCR, while the TCRdb copy is restricted to in-frame clones and leaves out a portion. Of about 99,000 clones detected, about 80% appear once; the ten largest clones hold less than 3%. Looked up from germline, CDR1 is SGDLS and CDR2 is YYNGEE. CDR3 length: 14 residues. The V end lost 2 bases, the J end lost 7 bases, and 13 bases lay between the germline ends. The chain joins TRBV9 to TRBJ2-1; no firm D call. The TCR originated in a human patient who received a liver transplant. Some of the T cells might come from the graft donor. Source: CD4+ T cells from blood, taken around 44 months after liver transplant. The CDR3 DNA follows: TGTGCCAGCAGCGTTATGACCCATGGGAATGAGCAGTTCTTC. It encodes CASSVMTHGNEQFF.